This TCR beta chain emerged from a study of blood T cell repertoires in COVID-19. TCRdb keeps only in-frame clones here, not all; method: immunoSEQ multiplex PCR. The sample shows roughly 150,000 clones, roughly 85% of them seen only once. The CDR3 totals 16 residues. V was shortened by 0 bases and J by 0 bases, with 11 bases between the two germline ends. The germline V gene encodes CDR1 MNHNY and CDR2 SVGAGI (reference sequence). The V gene is TRBV6-6, the J gene TRBJ1-2; no definite D call. This clonotype originated in a human donor in a cohort sampled during active COVID-19. Source material: peripheral blood. Here the CDR3 reads CASSYSHTGTNYGYTF. CDR3 DNA: TGTGCCAGCAGTTACTCCCATACCGGGACTAACTATGGCTACACCTTC.